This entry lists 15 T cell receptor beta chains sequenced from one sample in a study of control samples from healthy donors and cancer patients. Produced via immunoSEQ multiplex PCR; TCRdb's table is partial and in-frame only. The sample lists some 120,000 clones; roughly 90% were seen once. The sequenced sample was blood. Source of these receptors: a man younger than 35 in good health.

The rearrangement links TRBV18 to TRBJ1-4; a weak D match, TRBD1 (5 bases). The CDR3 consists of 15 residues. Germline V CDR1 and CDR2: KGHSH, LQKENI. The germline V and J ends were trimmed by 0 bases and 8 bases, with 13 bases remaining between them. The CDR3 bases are TGTGCCAGCTCACCACCAGGGGAATGGGGAGAAAAACTGTTTTTT. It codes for CASSPPGEWGEKLFF.

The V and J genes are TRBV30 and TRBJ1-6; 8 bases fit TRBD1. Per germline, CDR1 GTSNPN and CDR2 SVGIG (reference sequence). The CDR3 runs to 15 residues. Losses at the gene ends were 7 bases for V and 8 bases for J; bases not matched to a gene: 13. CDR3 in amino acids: CAFDRRDRSYSPLHF. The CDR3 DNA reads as TGTGCCTTCGACCGCCGGGACAGGTCTTATTCACCCCTCCACTTT.

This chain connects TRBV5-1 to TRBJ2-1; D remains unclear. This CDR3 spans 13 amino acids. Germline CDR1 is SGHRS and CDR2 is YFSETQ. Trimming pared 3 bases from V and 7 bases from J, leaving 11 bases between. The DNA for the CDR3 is TGCGCCAGCAGCTATCTAGGACCAAATGAGCAGTTCTTC. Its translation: CASSYLGPNEQFF.

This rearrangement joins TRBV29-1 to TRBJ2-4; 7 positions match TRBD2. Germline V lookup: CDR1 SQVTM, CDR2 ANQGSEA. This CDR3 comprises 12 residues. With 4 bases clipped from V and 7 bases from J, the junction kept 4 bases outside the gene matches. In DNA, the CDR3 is TGCAGCGTTGCGCGGGAGAATAACATTCAGTACTTC. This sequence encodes CSVARENNIQYF.

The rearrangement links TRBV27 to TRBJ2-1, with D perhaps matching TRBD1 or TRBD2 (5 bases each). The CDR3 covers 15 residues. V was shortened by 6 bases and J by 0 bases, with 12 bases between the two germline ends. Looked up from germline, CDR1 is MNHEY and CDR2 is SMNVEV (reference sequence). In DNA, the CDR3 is TGTGCCAGCAGCGGGGACCGGACCTCCTACAATGAGCAGTTCTTC. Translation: CASSGDRTSYNEQFF.

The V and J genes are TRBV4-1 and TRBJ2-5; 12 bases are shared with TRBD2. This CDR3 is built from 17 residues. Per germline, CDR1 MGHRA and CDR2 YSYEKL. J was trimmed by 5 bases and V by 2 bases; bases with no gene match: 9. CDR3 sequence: CASSQTSGRSSEETQYF. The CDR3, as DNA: TGCGCCAGCAGCCAAACTAGCGGGAGGTCCTCGGAGGAGACCCAGTACTTC.

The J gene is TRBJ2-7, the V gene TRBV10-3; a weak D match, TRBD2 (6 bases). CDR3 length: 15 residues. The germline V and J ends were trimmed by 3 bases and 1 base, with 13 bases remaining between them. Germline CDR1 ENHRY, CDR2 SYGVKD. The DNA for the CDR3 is TGTGCCATCAGTGAAAGAGTAGCGGCTTCCTACGAGCAGTACTTC. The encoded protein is CAISERVAASYEQYF.

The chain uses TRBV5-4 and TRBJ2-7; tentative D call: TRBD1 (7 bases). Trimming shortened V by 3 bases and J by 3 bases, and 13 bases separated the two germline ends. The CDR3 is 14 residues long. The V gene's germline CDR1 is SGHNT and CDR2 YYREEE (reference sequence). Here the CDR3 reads CASSSSGGSYEQYF. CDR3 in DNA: TGTGCCAGCAGCTCTTCAGGGGGGAGCTACGAGCAGTACTTC.

Written as DNA, the CDR3 is TGTGCCAGCAGCGATTCGGGGGCTACCTATGGCTACACCTTC. Residues: CASSDSGATYGYTF. This rearrangement joins TRBV11-2 to TRBJ1-2; possible D gene TRBD1, 6 bases. V lost 5 bases, J lost 4 bases, and 14 bases lay in between. The CDR3 totals 14 residues. Germline loops: CDR1 SGHAT, CDR2 FQNNGV. Full variable domain (remainder filled in from reference TRBV11-2 and TRBJ1-2): EAGVAQSPRYKIIEKRQSVAFWCNPISGHATLYWYQQILGQGPKLLIQFQNNGVVDDSQLPKDRFSAERLKGVDSTLKIQPAKLEDSAVYLCASSDSGATYGYTFGSGTRLTVV.

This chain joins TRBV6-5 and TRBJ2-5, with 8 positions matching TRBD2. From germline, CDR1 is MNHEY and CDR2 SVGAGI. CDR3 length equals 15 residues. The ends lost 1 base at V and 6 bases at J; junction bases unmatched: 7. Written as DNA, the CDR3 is TGTGCCAGCAGTTACTTCGGCGGGAGGTCGAAGACCCAGTACTTC. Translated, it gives CASSYFGGRSKTQYF.

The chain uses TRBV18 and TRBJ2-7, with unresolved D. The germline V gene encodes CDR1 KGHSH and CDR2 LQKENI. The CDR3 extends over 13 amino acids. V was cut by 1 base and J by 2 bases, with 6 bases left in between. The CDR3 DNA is TGTGCCAGCTCACCACTGTTGACCTACGAGCAGTACTTC. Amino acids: CASSPLLTYEQYF.

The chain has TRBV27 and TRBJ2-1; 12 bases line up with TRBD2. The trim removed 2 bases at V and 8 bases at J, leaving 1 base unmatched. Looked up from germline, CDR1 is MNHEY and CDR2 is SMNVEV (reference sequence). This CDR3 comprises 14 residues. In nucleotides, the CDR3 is TGTGCCAGCAGTTTACTAGCGGGGGGGGATGAGCAGTTCTTC. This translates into CASSLLAGGDEQFF.

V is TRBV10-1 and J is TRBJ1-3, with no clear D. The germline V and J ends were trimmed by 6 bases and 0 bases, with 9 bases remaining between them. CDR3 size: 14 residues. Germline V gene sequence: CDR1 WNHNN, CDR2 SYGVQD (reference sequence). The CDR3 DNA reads TGCGCCAGCAGCCCCGGAGTCTCTGGAAACACCATATATTTT. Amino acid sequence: CASSPGVSGNTIYF.

The CDR3, as DNA: TGTGCCAGCAGCTGGCTGGGCACAGGGACCGGGGAGCTGTTTTTT. This translates into CASSWLGTGTGELFF. The chain combines TRBV5-4 with TRBJ2-2, with D possibly being TRBD1 (6 bases). Germline-derived CDR1 and CDR2 are SGHNT and YYREEE (reference sequence). Trimming took off 3 bases at V and 5 bases at J, with 14 bases between the two ends. The CDR3 extends over 15 amino acids.

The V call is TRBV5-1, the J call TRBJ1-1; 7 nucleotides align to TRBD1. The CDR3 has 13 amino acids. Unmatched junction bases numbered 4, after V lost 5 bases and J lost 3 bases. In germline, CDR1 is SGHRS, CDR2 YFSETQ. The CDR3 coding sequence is TGCGCCAGCAGATGGGACAGAGACACTGAAGCTTTCTTT. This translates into CASRWDRDTEAFF.